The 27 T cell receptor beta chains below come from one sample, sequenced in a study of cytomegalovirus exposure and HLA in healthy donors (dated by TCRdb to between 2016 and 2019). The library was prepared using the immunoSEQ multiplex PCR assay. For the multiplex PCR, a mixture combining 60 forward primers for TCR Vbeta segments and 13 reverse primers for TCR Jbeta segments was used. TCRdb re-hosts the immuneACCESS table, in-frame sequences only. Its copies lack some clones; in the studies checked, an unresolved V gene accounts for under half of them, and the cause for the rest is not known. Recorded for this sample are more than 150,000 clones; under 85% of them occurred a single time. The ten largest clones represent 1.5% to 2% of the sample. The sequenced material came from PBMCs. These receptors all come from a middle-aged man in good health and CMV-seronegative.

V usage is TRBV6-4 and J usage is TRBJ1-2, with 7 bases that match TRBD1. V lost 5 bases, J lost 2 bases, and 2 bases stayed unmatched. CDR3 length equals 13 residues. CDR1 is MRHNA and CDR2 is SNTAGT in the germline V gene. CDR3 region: CASSLTGNYGYTF. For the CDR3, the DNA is TGTGCCAGCAGTCTGACAGGGAACTATGGCTACACCTTC.

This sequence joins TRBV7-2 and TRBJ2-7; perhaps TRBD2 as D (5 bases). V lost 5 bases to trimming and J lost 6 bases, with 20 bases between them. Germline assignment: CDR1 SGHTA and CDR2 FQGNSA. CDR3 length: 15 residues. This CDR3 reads CASSPRAGKAGEQYF. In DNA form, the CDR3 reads TGTGCCAGCAGCCCGAGGGCGGGCAAGGCGGGCGAGCAGTACTTC.

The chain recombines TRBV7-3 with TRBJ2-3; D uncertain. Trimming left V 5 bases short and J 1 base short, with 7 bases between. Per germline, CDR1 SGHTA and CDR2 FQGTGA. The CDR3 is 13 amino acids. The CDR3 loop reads CASSPGGTDTQYF. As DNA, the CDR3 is TGTGCCAGCAGCCCCGGAGGCACAGATACGCAGTATTTT.

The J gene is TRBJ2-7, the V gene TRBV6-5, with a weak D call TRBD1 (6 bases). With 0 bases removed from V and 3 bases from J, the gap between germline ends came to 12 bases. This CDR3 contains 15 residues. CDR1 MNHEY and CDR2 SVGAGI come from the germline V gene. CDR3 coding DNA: TGTGCCAGCAGTTACTCGAACAGGGTGGGCTACGAGCAGTACTTC. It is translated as CASSYSNRVGYEQYF.

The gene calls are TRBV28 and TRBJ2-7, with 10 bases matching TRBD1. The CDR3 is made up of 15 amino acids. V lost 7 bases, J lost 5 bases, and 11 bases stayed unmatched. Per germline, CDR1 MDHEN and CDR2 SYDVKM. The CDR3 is CASTSSGTGAHEQYF. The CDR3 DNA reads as TGTGCCAGCACCAGTTCCGGGACAGGGGCCCACGAGCAGTACTTC.

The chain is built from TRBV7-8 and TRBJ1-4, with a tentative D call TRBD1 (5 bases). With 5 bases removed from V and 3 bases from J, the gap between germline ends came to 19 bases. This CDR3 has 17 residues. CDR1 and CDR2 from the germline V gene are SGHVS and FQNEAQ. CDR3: CASSPQEISLANEKLFF. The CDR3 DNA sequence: TGTGCCAGCAGCCCACAGGAAATTAGTTTGGCTAATGAAAAACTGTTTTTT.

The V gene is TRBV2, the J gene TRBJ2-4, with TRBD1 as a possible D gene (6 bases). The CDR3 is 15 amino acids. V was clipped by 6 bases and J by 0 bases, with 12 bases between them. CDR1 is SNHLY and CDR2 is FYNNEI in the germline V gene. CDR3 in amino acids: CASRGTPLAKNIQYF. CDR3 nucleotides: TGTGCCAGCAGGGGGACACCTTTAGCCAAAAACATTCAGTACTTC.

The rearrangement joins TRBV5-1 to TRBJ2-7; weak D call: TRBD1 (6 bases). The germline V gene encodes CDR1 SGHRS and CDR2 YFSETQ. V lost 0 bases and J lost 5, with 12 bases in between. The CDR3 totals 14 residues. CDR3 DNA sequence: TGCGCCAGCAGCTTGGGACAGGCCTTCGACGAGCAGTACTTC. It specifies CASSLGQAFDEQYF.

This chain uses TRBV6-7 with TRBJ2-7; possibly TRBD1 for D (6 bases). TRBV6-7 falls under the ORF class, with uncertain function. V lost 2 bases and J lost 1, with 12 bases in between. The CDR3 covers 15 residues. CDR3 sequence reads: CASSYKTGQSYEQYF. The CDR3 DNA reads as TGTGCCAGCAGTTACAAGACAGGTCAGTCCTACGAGCAGTACTTC.

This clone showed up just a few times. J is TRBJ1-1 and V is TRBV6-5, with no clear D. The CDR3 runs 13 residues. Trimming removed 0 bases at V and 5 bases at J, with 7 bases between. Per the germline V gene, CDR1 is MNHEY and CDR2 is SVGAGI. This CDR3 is CASSYSRGTEAFF. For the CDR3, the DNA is TGTGCCAGCAGTTACTCACGGGGTACTGAAGCTTTCTTT.

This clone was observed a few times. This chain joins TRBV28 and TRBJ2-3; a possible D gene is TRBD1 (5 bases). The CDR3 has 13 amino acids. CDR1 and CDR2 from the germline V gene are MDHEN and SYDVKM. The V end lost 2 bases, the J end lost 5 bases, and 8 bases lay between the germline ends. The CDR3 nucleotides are TGTGCCAGCAGTTTAACCAGGGAAGATACGCAGTATTTT. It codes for CASSLTREDTQYF.

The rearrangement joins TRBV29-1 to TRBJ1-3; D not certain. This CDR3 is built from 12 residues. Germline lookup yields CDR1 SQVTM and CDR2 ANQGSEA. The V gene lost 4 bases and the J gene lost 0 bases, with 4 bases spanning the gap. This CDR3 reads CSVAISGNTIYF. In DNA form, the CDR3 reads TGCAGCGTTGCCATCTCTGGAAACACCATATATTTT.

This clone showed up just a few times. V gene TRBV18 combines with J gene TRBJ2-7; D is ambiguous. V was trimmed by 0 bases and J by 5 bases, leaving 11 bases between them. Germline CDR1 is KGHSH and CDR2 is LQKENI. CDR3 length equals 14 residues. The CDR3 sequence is CASSPPEIPNEQYF. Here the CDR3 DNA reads TGTGCCAGCTCACCACCGGAGATTCCCAACGAGCAGTACTTC.

The CDR3: CASSPLSLAGSYEQYF. CDR3 DNA sequence: TGTGCCAGCTCACCACTGTCCCTAGCGGGATCCTACGAGCAGTACTTC. The chain is built from TRBV18 and TRBJ2-7; the match to TRBD2 covers 9 bases. The germline CDR1 and CDR2 sequences are KGHSH and LQKENI. The CDR3 contains 16 residues. J lost 1 base, V lost 1 base, and 5 bases had no gene match.

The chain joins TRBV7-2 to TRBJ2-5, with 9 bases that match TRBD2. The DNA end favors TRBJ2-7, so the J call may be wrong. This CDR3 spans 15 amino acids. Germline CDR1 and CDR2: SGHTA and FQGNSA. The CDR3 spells CASSAGLAGTYEQYF. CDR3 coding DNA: TGTGCCAGCAGCGCGGGGCTAGCGGGGACCTACGAGCAGTACTTC.

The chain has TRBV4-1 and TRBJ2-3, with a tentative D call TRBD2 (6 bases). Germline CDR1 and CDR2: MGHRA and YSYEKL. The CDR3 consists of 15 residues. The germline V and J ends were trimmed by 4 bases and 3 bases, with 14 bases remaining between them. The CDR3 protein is CASSRGLPRTDTQYF. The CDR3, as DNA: TGCGCCAGCAGCCGGGGACTGCCGAGGACAGATACGCAGTATTTT.

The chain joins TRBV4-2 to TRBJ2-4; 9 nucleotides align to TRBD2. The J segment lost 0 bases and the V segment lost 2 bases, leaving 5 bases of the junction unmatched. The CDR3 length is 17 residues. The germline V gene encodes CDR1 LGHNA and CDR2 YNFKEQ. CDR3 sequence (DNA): TGTGCCAGCAGCCAACCCATAGCGGGGGAAGCCAAAAACATTCAGTACTTC. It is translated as CASSQPIAGEAKNIQYF.

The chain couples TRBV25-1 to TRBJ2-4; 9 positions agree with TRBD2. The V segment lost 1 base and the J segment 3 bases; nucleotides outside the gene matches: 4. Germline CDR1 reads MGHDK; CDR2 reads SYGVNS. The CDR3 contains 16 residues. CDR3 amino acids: CASSEWGAGGKNIQYF. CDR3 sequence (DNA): TGTGCCAGCAGTGAATGGGGAGCGGGAGGCAAAAACATTCAGTACTTC.

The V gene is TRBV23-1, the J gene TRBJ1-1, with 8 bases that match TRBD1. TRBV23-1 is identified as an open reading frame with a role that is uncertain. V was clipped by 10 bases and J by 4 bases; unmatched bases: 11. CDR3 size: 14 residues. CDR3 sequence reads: CAISRQGTGTEAFF. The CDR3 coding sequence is TGCGCCATCTCGCGACAGGGGACGGGCACTGAAGCTTTCTTT.

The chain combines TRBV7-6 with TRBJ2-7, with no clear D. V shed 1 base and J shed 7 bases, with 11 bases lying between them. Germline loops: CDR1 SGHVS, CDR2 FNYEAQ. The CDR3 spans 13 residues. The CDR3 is CASSLGSTREQYF. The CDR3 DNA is TGTGCCAGCAGCTTAGGCTCAACCCGGGAGCAGTACTTC.

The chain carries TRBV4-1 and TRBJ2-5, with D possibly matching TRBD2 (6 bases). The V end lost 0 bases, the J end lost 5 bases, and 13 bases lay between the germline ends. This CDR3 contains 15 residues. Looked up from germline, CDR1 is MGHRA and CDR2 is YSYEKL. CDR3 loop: CASSQDLGGEETQYF. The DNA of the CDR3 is TGCGCCAGCAGCCAAGATCTTGGAGGGGAGGAGACCCAGTACTTC.

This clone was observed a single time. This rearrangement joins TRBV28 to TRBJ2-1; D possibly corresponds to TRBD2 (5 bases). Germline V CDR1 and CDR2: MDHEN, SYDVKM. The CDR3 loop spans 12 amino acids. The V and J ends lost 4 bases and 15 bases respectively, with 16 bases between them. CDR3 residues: CASSSVVREMFF. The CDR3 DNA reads TGTGCCAGCAGTTCCGTGGTGAGGGAGATGTTCTTC.

Written as DNA, the CDR3 is TGTGCCAGTAGTAACTCATGGGAGGGGAGGGAGCAGTACTTC. As protein: CASSNSWEGREQYF. The V gene is TRBV19, the J gene TRBJ2-7, with 7 bases lining up with TRBD2. The CDR3 sequence is 14 residues long. V dropped 4 bases and J dropped 7; count of bases not matched to a gene: 10. Germline V gene data show CDR1 as LNHDA and CDR2 as SQIVND (reference sequence).

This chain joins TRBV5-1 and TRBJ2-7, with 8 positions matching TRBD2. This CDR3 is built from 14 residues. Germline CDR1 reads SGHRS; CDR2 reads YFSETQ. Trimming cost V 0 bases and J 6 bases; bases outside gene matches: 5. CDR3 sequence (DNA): TGCGCCAGCAGCTTGGCGGGAGGGGATGGCGAGCAGTACTTC. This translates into CASSLAGGDGEQYF.

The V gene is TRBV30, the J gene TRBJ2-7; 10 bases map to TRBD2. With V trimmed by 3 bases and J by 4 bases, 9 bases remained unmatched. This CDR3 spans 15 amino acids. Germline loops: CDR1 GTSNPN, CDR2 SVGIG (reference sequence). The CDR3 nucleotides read TGTGCCTGGAGCCTACTAGCGGGATCCTCTTACGAGCAGTACTTC. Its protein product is CAWSLLAGSSYEQYF.

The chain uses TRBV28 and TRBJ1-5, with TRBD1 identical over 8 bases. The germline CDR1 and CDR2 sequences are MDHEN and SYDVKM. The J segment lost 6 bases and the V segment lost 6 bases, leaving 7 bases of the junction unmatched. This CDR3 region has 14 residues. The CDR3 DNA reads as TGTGCCAGCAGAACACCCCAGGGGGCTCAGCCCCAGCATTTT. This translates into CASRTPQGAQPQHF.

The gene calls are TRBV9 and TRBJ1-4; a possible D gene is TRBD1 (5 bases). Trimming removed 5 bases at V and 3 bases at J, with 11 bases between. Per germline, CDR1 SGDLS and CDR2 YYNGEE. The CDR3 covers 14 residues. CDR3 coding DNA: TGTGCCAGCAGTGGGGACTCTTCTAATGAAAAACTGTTTTTT. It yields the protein CASSGDSSNEKLFF.